Listed here are 3 T cell receptor beta chains from one sample, sequenced in a study of cytomegalovirus exposure and HLA in healthy donors. Generated by immunoSEQ multiplex PCR, the TCRdb table keeps only in-frame clones and is missing some. This table holds some 140,000 clones, 85% to 90% found once. Sequenced input: PBMCs. The receptor set was obtained from a human donor in good health.

This clone occurred once. The CDR3 nucleotides are TGTGCCAGCAGCTTGTTGGGCCCGAACACCGGGGAGCTGTTTTTT. This codes for CASSLLGPNTGELFF. The chain couples TRBV5-4 to TRBJ2-2; D is ambiguous. Between the trimmed V and J ends, which lost 1 base and 0 bases, there was a span of 7 bases. Germline V gives CDR1 SGHNT, CDR2 YYREEE (reference sequence). The CDR3 runs to 15 residues.

This clone was counted once. CDR3 DNA: TGTGCCATCAGTGAGTCTAGCGGGACTCAGTTCTTC. Its protein is CAISESSGTQFF. This chain connects TRBV10-3 to TRBJ2-1; the match to TRBD2 covers 8 bases. CDR1 is ENHRY, CDR2 SYGVKD, per germline. The CDR3 is 12 residues long. With V trimmed by 0 bases and J by 13 bases, 2 bases remained unmatched.

The chain links TRBV5-5 to TRBJ2-5; possible D gene TRBD2, 5 bases. Deletions cut 7 bases from V and 2 bases from J, with 12 bases between. The germline V gene has CDR1 SGHKS and CDR2 YYEKEE (reference sequence). The CDR3 covers 13 residues. CDR3 nucleotide sequence: TGTGCCAGCCGCCGCGGGCAGCAAGAGACCCAGTACTTC. Protein product: CASRRGQQETQYF.